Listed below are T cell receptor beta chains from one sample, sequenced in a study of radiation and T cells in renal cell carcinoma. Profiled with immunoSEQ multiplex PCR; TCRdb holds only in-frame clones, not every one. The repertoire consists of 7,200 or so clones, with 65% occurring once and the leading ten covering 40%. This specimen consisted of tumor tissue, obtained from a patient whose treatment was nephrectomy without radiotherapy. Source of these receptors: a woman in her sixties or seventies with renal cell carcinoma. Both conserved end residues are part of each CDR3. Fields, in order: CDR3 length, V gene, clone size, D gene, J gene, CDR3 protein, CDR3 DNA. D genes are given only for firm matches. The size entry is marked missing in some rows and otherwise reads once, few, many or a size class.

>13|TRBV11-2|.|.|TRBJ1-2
CASSLTDIGGYTF
TGTGCCAGCAGTCTTACGGACATTGGCGGCTACACCTTC
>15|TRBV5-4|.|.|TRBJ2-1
CAIPLRGGGRDEQFF
TGTGCCATCCCCCTGAGGGGGGGCGGTCGCGATGAGCAGTTCTTC
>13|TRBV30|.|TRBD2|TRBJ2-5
CAWKRRGGETQYF
TGTGCCTGGAAGAGGAGGGGAGGGGAGACCCAGTACTTC
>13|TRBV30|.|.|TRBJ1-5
CAWSPNLEQPQHF
TGTGCCTGGAGCCCAAACCTGGAGCAGCCCCAGCATTTT
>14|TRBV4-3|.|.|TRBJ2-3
CASSQAKLTDTQYF
TGCGCCAGCAGCCAAGCCAAACTCACAGATACGCAGTATTTT
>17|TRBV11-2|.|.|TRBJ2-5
CASSTTELGGAWKTQYF
TGTGCCAGCAGCACGACTGAGCTTGGAGGGGCATGGAAGACCCAGTACTTC
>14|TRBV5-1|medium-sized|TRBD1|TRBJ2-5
CASSLATGSGTQYF
TGCGCCAGCAGCTTGGCGACAGGGTCCGGGACCCAGTACTTC
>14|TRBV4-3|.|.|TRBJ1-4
CASSQEAGRGELFF
TGCGCCAGCAGCCAAGAGGCGGGCCGGGGGGAACTGTTTTTT
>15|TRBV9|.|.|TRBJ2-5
CASSPRTMAGETQYF
TGTGCCAGCAGCCCCAGGACGATGGCGGGGGAGACCCAGTACTTC
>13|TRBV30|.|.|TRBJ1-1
CAWRDYQGTEAFF
TGTGCCTGGAGGGACTACCAGGGCACTGAAGCTTTCTTT
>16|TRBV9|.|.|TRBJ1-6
CASSPSWSALNSPLHF
TGTGCCAGCAGCCCCTCCTGGTCGGCTCTTAATTCACCCCTCCACTTT
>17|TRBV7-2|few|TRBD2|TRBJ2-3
CASSELPGLAGTDTQYF
TGTGCCAGCAGCGAACTTCCGGGACTAGCGGGGACAGATACGCAGTATTTT
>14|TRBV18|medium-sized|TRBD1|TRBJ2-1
CASSPDRGYNEQFF
TGTGCCAGCTCACCGGACAGGGGATACAATGAGCAGTTCTTC
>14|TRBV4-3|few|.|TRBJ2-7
CASSQDFGVNEQYF
TGCGCCAGCAGCCAAGATTTTGGAGTTAACGAGCAGTACTTC
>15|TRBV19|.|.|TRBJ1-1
CASSLSPRSGTEAFF
TGTGCCAGTAGTCTTTCCCCCAGAAGTGGGACTGAAGCTTTCTTT
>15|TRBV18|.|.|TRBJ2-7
CASSPEAPGAGEQYF
TGTGCCAGCTCACCCGAGGCGCCGGGGGCGGGAGAGCAGTACTTC
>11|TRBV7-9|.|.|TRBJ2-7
CATGAGFEQYF
TGTGCCACAGGGGCGGGGTTCGAGCAGTACTTC
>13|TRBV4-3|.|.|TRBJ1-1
CASSQGWGTEAFF
TGCGCCAGCAGCCAAGGGTGGGGCACTGAAGCTTTCTTT
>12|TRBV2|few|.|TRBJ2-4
CASSGRTDIQYF
TGTGCCAGCAGTGGACGGACCGATATTCAGTACTTC
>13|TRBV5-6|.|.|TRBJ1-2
CASSPGRSYGYTF
TGTGCCAGCAGCCCGGGACGGAGCTATGGCTACACCTTC
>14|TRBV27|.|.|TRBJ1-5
CASSPNYSNQPQHF
TGTGCCAGCAGCCCCAATTATAGCAATCAGCCCCAGCATTTT
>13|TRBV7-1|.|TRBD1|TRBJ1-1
CASSPGQGQEAFF
TGTGCCAGCAGCCCGGGACAGGGCCAGGAAGCTTTCTTT
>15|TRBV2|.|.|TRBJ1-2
CASSPRGGNDYGYTF
TGTGCCAGCAGTCCCCGGGGGGGTAATGACTATGGCTACACCTTC
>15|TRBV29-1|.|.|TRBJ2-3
CSTGYPQGRTDTQYF
TGCAGCACTGGGTACCCACAGGGCCGCACAGATACGCAGTATTTT
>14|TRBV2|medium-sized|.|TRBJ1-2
CASSTSGGSYGYTF
TGTGCCAGCAGCACCTCGGGGGGCAGCTATGGCTACACCTTC
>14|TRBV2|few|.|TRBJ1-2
CASSGTRSNYGYTF
TGTGCCAGCAGCGGGACACGAAGTAACTATGGCTACACCTTC
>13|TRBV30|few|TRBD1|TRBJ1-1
CAGVGTGIGGAFF
TGTGCCGGAGTCGGGACAGGGATAGGAGGAGCTTTCTTT
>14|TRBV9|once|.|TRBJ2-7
CASSLGPSSYEQYF
TGTGCCAGCAGCTTGGGACCGAGCTCCTACGAGCAGTACTTC
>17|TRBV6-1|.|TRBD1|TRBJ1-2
CASSGPTGAPFIYGYTF
TGTGCCAGCAGTGGCCCGACAGGGGCGCCCTTTATCTATGGCTACACCTTC
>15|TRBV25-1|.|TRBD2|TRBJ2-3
CASSEGRGSTDTQYF
TGTGCCAGCAGTGAAGGGCGGGGGAGCACAGATACGCAGTATTTT
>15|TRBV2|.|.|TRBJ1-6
CASSEIRGGNSPLHF
TGTGCCAGCAGTGAAATAAGGGGTGGAAATTCACCCCTCCACTTT
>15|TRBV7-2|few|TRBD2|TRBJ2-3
CASSLGSGGGDTQYF
TGTGCCAGCAGCTTAGGTAGCGGGGGGGGCGATACGCAGTATTTT
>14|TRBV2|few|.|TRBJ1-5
CASSEGQLNQPQHF
TGTGCCAGCAGTGAAGGACAGCTTAATCAGCCCCAGCATTTT
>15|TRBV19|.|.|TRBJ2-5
CASSITGMGQETQYF
TGTGCCAGTAGTATAACTGGGATGGGGCAAGAGACCCAGTACTTC
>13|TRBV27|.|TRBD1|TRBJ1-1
CASSWTGGFGAFF
TGTGCCAGCAGTTGGACAGGGGGCTTTGGAGCTTTCTTT
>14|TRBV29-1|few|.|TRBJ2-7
CSVESAEKAYEQYF
TGCAGCGTTGAAAGTGCAGAAAAGGCCTACGAGCAGTACTTC
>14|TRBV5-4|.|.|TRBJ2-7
CASSPSPGDYEQYF
TGTGCCAGCAGCCCATCTCCCGGGGACTACGAGCAGTACTTC
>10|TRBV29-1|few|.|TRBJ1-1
CSGLEREAFF
TGCAGCGGACTTGAGCGGGAAGCTTTCTTT
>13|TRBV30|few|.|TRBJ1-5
CAWSVDENQPQHF
TGTGCCTGGAGTGTGGATGAAAATCAGCCCCAGCATTTT
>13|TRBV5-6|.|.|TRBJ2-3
CASSPAASDTQYF
TGTGCCAGCAGCCCCGCGGCCTCAGATACGCAGTATTTT